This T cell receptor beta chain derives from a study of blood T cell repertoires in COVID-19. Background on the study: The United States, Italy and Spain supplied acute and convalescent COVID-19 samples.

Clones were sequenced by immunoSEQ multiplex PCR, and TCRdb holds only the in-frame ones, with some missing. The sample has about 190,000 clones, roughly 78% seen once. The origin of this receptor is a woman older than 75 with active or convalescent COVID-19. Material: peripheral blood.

CDR3 sequence reads: CASGQTGGGTEAFF. The DNA for the CDR3 is TGTGCCAGTGGACAGACAGGGGGTGGGACTGAAGCTTTCTTT. The V and J genes are TRBV19 and TRBJ1-1, with 9 bases fitting TRBD1. Unmatched junction bases numbered 9, after V lost 8 bases and J lost 5 bases. CDR1 and CDR2 from the germline V gene are LNHDA and SQIVND (reference sequence). The length of the CDR3 is 14 residues.